This T cell receptor (beta chain) was found in a study of blood T cell repertoires in COVID-19. Method: immunoSEQ multiplex PCR; TCRdb's copy keeps in-frame clones and lacks some. Here the sample spans about 200,000 clones, 80% to 90% being singletons. This CDR3 has 18 amino acids. The V end was cut by 4 bases, the J end by 3 bases, with 20 bases between. The germline V gene has CDR1 KGHDR and CDR2 SFDVKD. The TCR was taken from a man in his forties with acute or convalescent COVID-19. The specimen sequenced was peripheral blood. The chain has TRBV24-1 and TRBJ2-2, with a tentative D call TRBD1 (5 bases). The CDR3 nucleotides read TGTGCCACCAGTGAAGGGATCAACAGGCCCTCTTACACCGGGGAGCTGTTTTTT. Its protein product is CATSEGINRPSYTGELFF.